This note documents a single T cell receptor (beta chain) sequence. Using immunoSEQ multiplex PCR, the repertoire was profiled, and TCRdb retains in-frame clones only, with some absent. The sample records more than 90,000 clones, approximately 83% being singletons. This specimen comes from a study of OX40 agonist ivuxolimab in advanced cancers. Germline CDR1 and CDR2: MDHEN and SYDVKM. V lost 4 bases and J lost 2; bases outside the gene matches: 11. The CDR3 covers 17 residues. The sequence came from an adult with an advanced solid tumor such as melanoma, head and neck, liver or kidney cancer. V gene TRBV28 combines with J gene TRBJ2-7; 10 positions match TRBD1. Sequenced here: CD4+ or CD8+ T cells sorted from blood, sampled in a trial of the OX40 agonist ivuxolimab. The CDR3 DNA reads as TGTGCCAGCAGTTCTCCCCACGGGACAGGGGTAACCTACGAGCAGTACTTC. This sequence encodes CASSSPHGTGVTYEQYF. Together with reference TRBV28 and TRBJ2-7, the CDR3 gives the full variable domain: DVKVTQSSRYLVKRTGEKVFLECVQDMDHENMFWYRQDPGLGLRLIYFSYDVKMKEKGDIPEGYSVSREKKERFSLILESASTNQTSMYLCASSSPHGTGVTYEQYFGPGTRLTVT.